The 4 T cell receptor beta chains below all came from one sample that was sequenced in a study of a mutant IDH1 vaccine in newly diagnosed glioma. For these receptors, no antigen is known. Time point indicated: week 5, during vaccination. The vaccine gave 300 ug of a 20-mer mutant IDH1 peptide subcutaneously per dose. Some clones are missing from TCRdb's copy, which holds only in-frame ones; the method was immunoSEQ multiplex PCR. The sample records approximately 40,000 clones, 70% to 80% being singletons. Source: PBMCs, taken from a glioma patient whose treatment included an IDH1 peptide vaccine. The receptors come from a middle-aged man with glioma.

CDR3 nucleotides: TGTGCCAGCAGCCATGATAGATCTGGAAACACCATATATTTT. The encoded protein is CASSHDRSGNTIYF. The chain is built from TRBV7-9 and TRBJ1-3; D remains ambiguous. Trimming cost V 5 bases and J 1 base, with 9 bases left between them. CDR3 length: 14 residues. Germline V gene data show CDR1 as SEHNR and CDR2 as FQNEAQ (reference sequence).

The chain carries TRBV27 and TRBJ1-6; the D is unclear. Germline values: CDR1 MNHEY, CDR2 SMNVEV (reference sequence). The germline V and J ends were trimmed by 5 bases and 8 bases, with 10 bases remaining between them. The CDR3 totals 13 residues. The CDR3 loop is CASSQSRDSPLHF. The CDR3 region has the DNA TGTGCCAGCAGTCAGTCGAGGGATTCACCCCTCCACTTT.

The DNA of the CDR3 is TGTGCCAGCACCGCCGGGGGGATCACCGGGGAGCTGTTTTTT. Protein product: CASTAGGITGELFF. This chain connects TRBV7-9 to TRBJ2-2; TRBD2 aligns across 7 bases. V dropped 7 bases and J dropped 4; count of bases not matched to a gene: 6. CDR1 and CDR2 from the germline V gene are SEHNR and FQNEAQ (reference sequence). The CDR3 has 14 amino acids.

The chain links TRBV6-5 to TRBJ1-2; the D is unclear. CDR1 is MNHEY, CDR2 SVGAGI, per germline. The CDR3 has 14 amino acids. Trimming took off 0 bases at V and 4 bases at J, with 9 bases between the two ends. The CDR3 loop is CASSYSALGYGYTF. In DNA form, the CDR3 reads TGTGCCAGCAGTTACTCGGCCCTCGGCTATGGCTACACCTTC.